This T cell receptor beta chain emerged from a study of T cells in Graves' hyperthyroidism and ophthalmopathy. The CDR3 spans 13 residues. CDR1 and CDR2 (germline): SGHDN, FVKESK. V lost 3 bases to trimming and J lost 4 bases, with 9 bases between them. What was amplified from RNA transcripts were TCR beta CDR3 regions. Primed by the HTBI set, a first-round RT-PCR was run on the TCR CDR3. TCRdb analysed the multiplex PCR reads with MiXCR anew, one entry per CDR3 protein. The sample holds roughly 630,000 distinct CDR3 sequences, around 14% seen once. The definition of stable Graves' hyperthyroidism was no ophthalmopathy progression within 18 months. The study left out patients who had uncontrolled infection, other autoimmune disease, pregnancy or lactation. Fresh peripheral blood, roughly 9.3 ml, was the source of the PBMCs. This clonotype turned up a few times.

The clonotype was recovered from a woman aged 25 to 39 with Graves' hyperthyroidism. The sequenced sample was blood. J is TRBJ1-2 and V is TRBV14; D call uncertain. The CDR3 here is CASSQGTSYGYTF. As DNA, the CDR3 is TGTGCCAGCAGCCAGGGCACGTCCTATGGCTACACCTTC. The variable domain in full, with the rest retrieved from reference TRBV14 and TRBJ1-2, is EAGVTQFPSHSVIEKGQTVTLRCDPISGHDNLYWYRRVMGKEIKFLLHFVKESKQDESGMPNNRFLAERTGGTYSTLKVQPAELEDSGVYFCASSQGTSYGYTFGSGTRLTVV.